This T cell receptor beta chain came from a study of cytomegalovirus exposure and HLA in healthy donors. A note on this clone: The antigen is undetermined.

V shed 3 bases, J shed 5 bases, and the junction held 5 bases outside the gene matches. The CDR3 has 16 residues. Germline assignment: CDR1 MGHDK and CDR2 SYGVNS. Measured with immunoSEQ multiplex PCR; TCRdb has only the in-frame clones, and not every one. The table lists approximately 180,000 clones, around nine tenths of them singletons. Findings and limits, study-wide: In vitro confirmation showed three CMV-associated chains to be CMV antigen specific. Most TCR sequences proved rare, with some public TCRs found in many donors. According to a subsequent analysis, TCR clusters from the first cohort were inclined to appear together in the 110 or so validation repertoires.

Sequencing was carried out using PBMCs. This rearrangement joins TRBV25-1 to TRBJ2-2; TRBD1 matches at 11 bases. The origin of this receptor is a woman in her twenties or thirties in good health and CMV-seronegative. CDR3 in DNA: TGTGCCAGCAGTGACCCGGGACAGGGGGTAACCGGGGAGCTGTTTTTT. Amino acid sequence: CASSDPGQGVTGELFF.